The source of this TCR beta chain is a study of blood T cells in healthy people across ages. General study findings and limits: Because sorting was not performed, PBMCs prevented conclusive naive versus antigen-experienced comparison.

Germline V gene data show CDR1 as SGDLS and CDR2 as YYNGEE. This CDR3 spans 14 amino acids. Trimming removed 6 bases at V and 2 bases at J, with 14 bases between. The donors, all healthy, were Caucasians living in Russia, aged about 6 to 95. Every participating donor contributed 8.5 to 10 milliliters of peripheral blood through a draw. A note on this clonotype: Its target is unknown.

For the second PCR, which ran for 7 to 11 cycles, a sample-barcoded 5' primer and a J-beta primer mix were used. TCRdb re-called the 5' RACE reads with MiXCR, one entry per CDR3 protein. The data show 910,000 or so distinct CDR3 sequences, roughly 50% seen once. This rearrangement joins TRBV9 to TRBJ2-5; no firm D call. The sequence was obtained from a woman aged 55-70 years in good health. The sample comprised blood. CDR3 in DNA: TGTGCCAGCAACCTTAGGTGGGAACAAGAGACCCAGTACTTC. Translation gives CASNLRWEQETQYF.